Reported below is one T cell receptor (beta chain). In this sample, this clonotype turned up a few times. Its antigen is still unknown. Base qualities were left out, and no much larger clone turns up one base away. This record comes from a study of T cells in Graves' hyperthyroidism and ophthalmopathy (dated by TCRdb to 2018 to 2020). Looking at the study overall: Peripheral blood samples were taken at initial diagnosis, before any treatment was given. TCR V-J signatures able to tell the groups apart were searched for in a discovery cohort of about a hundred patients, of whom approximately 40 had Graves' ophthalmopathy and roughly 59 had stable Graves' hyperthyroidism. Prospective prediction of ophthalmopathy was tested in an independent validation cohort consisting of 18 to 20 hyperthyroidism patients and more than 15 patients who later progressed to ophthalmopathy. The 100 discovery patients were randomly divided into training and test sets at a 7:3 ratio. In over five Graves' hyperthyroidism patients, the study also compared T-cell repertoires from thyroid tissue with T-cell repertoires from blood. Following sampling, methimazole starting at 30 mg daily was given to hyperthyroidism patients, and high-dose intravenous methylprednisolone was given to ophthalmopathy patients. The paper reports TCR Vbeta CDR3 sequencing of about 140 peripheral blood samples: approximately 41 ophthalmopathy, roughly 74 hyperthyroidism and around 17 progressor patients. General conclusions and limits of the study: In validation, the model predicted progression to ophthalmopathy with approximately 69% sensitivity and around 72% specificity, a median of approximately 6.7 months before onset. Sample size was not statistically predetermined, and blinding of investigators to group allocation was not performed. A model built on a 13 V-J signature distinguished ophthalmopathy from stable hyperthyroidism, reaching 85% to 90% sensitivity and about 81% specificity in cross-validation and 80%/75% in testing. Most expanded thyroid clonotypes (frequency above 0.001) were also detected in blood, suggesting blood repertoires may reflect thyroid immune responses.

The germline ends are 16 bases apart after V is trimmed by 3 bases and J by 1 base. CDR1 and CDR2, looked up from the germline V gene (reference sequence), are LNHDA and SQIVND. The CDR3 contains 17 residues, cysteine and phenylalanine counted. Just the 51-base CDR3 DNA is kept, in frame starting at base 1. Ophthalmopathy patients had moderately to severely active disease, Clinical Activity Score of at least 3, NOSPECS grade of at least 4, and duration under 3 months. Exclusion was applied to patients with uncontrolled infections, other autoimmune diseases, pregnancy or lactation. Clinical symptoms, serum thyroxine and TRAb, thyroid ultrasound, and orbital computed tomography formed the basis for the diagnoses. PBMCs were isolated from 10 ml of fresh peripheral blood by Ficoll-Paque density gradient centrifugation. Total RNA was extracted using Trizol reagent, and RNA quality was assessed on an Agilent 2100 Bioanalyzer.

TCR beta CDR3 regions were amplified from RNA transcripts. A first-round RT-PCR of the TCR CDR3 used the HTBI primer set with the Qiagen OneStep RT-PCR kit. The libraries were constructed in a second round of multiplex PCR and then size-selected and purified. Libraries were sequenced paired-end with 100 bp reads on an Illumina HiSeq2000. Concerning the study's data processing: SOAPnuke was used to process the raw data, with reads discarded if the reads contained adapters or uncalled bases, had a mean Phred below 15, or lacked an exact constant-primer or identifier match. COPE v1.2.5 was used to merge high-quality paired reads, and clonotypes were defined as unique nucleotide sequences. MiTCR v1.1 was used to align clonotypes to the IMGT TRBV, TRBD and TRBJ reference segments. Only V-J combinations with frequency above 0.0001, covering approximately 99% of repertoires, were analysed. A TCS score was defined as the ratio of F50 (clonal expansion) to E x V (chaos), with BLOSUM62-based TCRdist applied between CDR3 peptides within each V-J. Welch's t-statistics and random forest reduced approximately 520 V-J features to 10 to 15, which were used in a naive Bayes classifier (R e1071). The public reads were reprocessed in TCRdb via fastp at Q25 and MiXCR, keeping in-frame beta chains. Entries are consolidated by CDR3 protein sequence, retaining the most common genes and DNA. TCRdb's processing, not the study's, gives the V and J calls here. The sample has 700,000 or so distinct CDR3 sequences on record, roughly 15% of them singletons. The ten largest account for roughly an eighth of the sample.

This clonotype was sampled from a woman aged 45-59 years with Graves' ophthalmopathy. This chain is built from TRBV19 and TRBJ1-5, with an unclear D gene assignment. The sample was blood. The DNA reads as follows: TGTGCCAGTAGTATGGCCCGGCGTTGGCAGAGCAATCAGCCCCAGCATTTT. This is translated as CASSMARRWQSNQPQHF.